In this sample, the clone carrying this TCR beta chain turned up many times. This record comes from a study of Graves' ophthalmopathy and Graves' hyperthyroidism. None of the included patients had other autoimmune diseases, uncontrolled infections, pregnancy or lactation, as these led to exclusion. Clinical symptoms, serum thyroxine, TRAb, thyroid ultrasound and orbital computed tomography were relied on for diagnosis. V lost 5 bases, J lost 6 bases, and 8 bases lay in between. The CDR3 extends over 13 amino acids. Germline V gene lookup returns CDR1 SNHLY and CDR2 FYNNEI. Scientists amplified the TCR beta CDR3 regions from RNA transcripts. The library came from an HTBI-primed first-round RT-PCR and a second-round multiplex PCR. In TCRdb, the multiplex PCR reads were re-called with MiXCR into one record per CDR3 protein. The table has over a million distinct CDR3 sequences, 35% to 40% seen once; the top ten hold approximately 12%.

The TCR comes from an adult man with Graves' hyperthyroidism. V gene TRBV2 combines with J gene TRBJ1-6, with D tentatively TRBD1 (6 bases). The sequenced sample consisted of peripheral blood or thyroid tissue (not recorded which). CDR3: CASSTGSNSPLHF. The DNA for the CDR3 is TGTGCCAGCAGTACAGGGAGTAATTCACCCCTCCACTTT.